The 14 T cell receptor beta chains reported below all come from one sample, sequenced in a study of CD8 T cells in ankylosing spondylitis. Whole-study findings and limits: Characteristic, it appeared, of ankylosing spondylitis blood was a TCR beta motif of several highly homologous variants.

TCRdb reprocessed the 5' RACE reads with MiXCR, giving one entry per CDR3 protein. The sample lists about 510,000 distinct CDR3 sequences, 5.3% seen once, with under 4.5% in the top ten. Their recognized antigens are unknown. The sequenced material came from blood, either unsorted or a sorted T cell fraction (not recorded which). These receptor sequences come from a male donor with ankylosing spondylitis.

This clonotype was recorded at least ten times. The CDR3 DNA is TGTGCCAGCAGCTTAGGGGCAGCCTTAACTAACTATGGCTACACCTTC. Its translation is CASSLGAALTNYGYTF. The chain recombines TRBV7-9 with TRBJ1-2; D is ambiguous. The CDR3 is 16 amino acids. Per germline, CDR1 SEHNR and CDR2 FQNEAQ (reference sequence). V lost 1 base to trimming and J lost 0 bases, with 12 bases between them.

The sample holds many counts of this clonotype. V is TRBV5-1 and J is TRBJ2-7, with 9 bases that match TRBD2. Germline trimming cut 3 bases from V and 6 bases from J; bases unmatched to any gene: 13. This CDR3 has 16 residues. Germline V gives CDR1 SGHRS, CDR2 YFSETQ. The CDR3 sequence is CASSSALAGRAGEQYF. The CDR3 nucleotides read TGCGCCAGCAGCTCTGCCCTAGCGGGAAGGGCGGGCGAGCAGTACTTC.

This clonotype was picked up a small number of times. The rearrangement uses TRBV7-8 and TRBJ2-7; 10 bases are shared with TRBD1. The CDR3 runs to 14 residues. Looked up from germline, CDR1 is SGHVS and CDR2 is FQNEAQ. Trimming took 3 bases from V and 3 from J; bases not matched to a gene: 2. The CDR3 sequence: CASSLTGGVYEQYF. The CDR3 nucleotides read TGTGCCAGCAGCTTGACAGGGGGCGTCTACGAGCAGTACTTC.

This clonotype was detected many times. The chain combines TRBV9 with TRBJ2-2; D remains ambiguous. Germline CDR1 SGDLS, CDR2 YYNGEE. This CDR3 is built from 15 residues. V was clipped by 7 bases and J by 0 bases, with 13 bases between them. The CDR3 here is CASGLGSTNTGELFF. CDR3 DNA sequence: TGTGCCAGCGGTTTGGGTTCTACGAACACCGGGGAGCTGTTTTTT.

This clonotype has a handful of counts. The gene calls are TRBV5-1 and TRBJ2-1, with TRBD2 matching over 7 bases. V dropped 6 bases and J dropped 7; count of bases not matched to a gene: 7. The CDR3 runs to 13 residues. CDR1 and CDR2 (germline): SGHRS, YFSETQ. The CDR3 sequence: CASTGAGWNEQFF. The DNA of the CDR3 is TGCGCCAGCACCGGAGCGGGGTGGAATGAGCAGTTCTTC. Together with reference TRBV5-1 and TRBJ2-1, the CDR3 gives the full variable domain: KAGVTQTPRYLIKTRGQQVTLSCSPISGHRSVSWYQQTPGQGLQFLFEYFSETQRNKGNFPGRFSGRQFSNSRSEMNVSTLELGDSALYLCASTGAGWNEQFFGPGTRLTVL.

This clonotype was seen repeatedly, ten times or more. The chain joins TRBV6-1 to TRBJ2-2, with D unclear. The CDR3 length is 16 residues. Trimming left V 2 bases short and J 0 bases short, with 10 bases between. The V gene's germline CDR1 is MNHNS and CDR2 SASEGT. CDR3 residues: CASSERRTANTGELFF. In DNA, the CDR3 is TGTGCCAGCAGTGAACGACGGACCGCGAACACCGGGGAGCTGTTTTTT.

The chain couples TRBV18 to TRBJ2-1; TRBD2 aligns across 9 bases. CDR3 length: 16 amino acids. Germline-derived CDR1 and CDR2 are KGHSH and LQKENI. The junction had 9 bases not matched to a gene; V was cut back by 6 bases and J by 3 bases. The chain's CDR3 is CASSLVAGAGYNEQFF. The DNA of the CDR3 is TGTGCCAGCTCTTTGGTAGCGGGAGCGGGCTACAATGAGCAGTTCTTC.

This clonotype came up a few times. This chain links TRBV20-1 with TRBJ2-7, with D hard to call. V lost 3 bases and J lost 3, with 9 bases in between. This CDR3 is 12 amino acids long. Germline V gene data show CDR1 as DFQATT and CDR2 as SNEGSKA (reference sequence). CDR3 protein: CSARADHYEQYF. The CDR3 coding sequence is TGCAGTGCTAGGGCGGACCACTACGAGCAGTACTTC.

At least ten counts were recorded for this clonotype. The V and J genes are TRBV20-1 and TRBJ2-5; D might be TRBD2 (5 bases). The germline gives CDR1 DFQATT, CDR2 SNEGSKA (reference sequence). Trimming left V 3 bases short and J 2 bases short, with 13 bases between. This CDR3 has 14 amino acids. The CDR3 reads CSARRAQVQETQYF. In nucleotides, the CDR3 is TGCAGTGCTAGGAGGGCCCAGGTTCAAGAGACCCAGTACTTC.

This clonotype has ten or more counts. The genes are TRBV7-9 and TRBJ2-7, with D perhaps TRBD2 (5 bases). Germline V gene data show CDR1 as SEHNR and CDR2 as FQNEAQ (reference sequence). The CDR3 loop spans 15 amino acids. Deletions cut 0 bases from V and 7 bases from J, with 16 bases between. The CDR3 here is CASSLAPGFGNEQYF. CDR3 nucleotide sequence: TGTGCCAGCAGCTTAGCCCCGGGGTTTGGTAATGAGCAGTACTTC.

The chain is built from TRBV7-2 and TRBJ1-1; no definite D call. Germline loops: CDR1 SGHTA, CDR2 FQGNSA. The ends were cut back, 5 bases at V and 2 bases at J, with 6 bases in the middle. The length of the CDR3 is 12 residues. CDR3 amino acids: CASSLYNTEAFF. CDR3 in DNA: TGTGCCAGCAGCCTTTACAACACTGAAGCTTTCTTT. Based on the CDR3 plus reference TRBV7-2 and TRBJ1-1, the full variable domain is GAGVSQSPSNKVTEKGKDVELRCDPISGHTALYWYRQSLGQGLEFLIYFQGNSAPDKSGLPSDRFSAERTGGSVSTLTIQRTQQEDSAVYLCASSLYNTEAFFGQGTRLTVV.

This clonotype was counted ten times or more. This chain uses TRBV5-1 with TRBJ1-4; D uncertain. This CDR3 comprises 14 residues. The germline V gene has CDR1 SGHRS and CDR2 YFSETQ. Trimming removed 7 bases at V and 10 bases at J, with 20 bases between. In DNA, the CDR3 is TGCGCCAGCGCCCCCGAGGGCGCTAGTGGAAAACTGTTTTTT. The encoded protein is CASAPEGASGKLFF. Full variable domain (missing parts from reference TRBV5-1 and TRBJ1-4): KAGVTQTPRYLIKTRGQQVTLSCSPISGHRSVSWYQQTPGQGLQFLFEYFSETQRNKGNFPGRFSGRQFSNSRSEMNVSTLELGDSALYLCASAPEGASGKLFFGSGTQLSVL.

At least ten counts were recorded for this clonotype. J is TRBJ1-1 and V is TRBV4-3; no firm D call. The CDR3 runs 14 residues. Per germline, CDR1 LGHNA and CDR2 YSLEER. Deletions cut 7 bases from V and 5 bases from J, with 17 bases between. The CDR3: CASTSGGLGTEAFF. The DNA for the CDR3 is TGCGCCAGCACCTCGGGAGGGTTGGGGACTGAAGCTTTCTTT.

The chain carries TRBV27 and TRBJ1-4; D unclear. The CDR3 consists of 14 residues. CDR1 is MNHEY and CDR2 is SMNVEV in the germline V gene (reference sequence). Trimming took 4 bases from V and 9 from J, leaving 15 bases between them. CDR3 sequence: CASSWAPTDQKLFF. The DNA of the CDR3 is TGTGCCAGCAGTTGGGCGCCTACGGATCAAAAACTGTTTTTT.